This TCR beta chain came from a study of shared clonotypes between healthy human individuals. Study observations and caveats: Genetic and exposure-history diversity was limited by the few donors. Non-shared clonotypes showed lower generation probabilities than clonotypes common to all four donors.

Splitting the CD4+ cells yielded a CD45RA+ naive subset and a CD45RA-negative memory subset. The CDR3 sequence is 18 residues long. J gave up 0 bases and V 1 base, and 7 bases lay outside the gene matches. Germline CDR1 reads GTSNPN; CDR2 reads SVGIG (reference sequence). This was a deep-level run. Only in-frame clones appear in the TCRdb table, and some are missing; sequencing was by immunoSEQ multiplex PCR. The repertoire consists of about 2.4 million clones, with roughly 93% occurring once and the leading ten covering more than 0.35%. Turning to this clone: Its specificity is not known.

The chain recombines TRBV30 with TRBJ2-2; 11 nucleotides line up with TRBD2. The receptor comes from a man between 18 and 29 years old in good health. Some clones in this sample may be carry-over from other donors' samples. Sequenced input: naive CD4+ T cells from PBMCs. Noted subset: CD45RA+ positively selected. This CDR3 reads CAWSDTGTSGSNTGELFF. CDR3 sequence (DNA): TGTGCCTGGAGTGACACCGGGACTAGCGGATCGAACACCGGGGAGCTGTTTTTT.